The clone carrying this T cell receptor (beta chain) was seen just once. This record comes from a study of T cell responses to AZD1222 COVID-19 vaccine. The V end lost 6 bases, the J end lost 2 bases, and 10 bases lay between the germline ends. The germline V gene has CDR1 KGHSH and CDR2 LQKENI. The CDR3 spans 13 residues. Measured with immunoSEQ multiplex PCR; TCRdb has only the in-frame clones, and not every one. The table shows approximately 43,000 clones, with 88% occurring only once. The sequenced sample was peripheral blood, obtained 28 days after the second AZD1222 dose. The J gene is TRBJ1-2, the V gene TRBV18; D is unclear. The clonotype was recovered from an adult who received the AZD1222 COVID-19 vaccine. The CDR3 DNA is TGTGCCAGCTCGTTAACAGAGAACTATGGCTACACCTTC. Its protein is CASSLTENYGYTF.